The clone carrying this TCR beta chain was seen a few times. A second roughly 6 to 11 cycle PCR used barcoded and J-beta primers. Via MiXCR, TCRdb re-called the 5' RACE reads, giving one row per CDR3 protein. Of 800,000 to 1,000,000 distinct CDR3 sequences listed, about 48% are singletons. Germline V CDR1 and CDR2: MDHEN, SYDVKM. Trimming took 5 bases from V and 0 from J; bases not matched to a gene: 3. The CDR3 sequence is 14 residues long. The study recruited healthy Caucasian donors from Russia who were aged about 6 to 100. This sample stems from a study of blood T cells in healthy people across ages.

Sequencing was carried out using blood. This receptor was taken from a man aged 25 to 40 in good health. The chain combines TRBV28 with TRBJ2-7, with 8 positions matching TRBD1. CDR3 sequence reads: CASSDRGSSYEQYF. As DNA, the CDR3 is TGTGCCAGCAGTGACAGGGGTAGCTCCTACGAGCAGTACTTC. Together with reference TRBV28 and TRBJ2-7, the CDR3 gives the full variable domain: DVKVTQSSRYLVKRTGEKVFLECVQDMDHENMFWYRQDPGLGLRLIYFSYDVKMKEKGDIPEGYSVSREKKERFSLILESASTNQTSMYLCASSDRGSSYEQYFGPGTRLTVT.